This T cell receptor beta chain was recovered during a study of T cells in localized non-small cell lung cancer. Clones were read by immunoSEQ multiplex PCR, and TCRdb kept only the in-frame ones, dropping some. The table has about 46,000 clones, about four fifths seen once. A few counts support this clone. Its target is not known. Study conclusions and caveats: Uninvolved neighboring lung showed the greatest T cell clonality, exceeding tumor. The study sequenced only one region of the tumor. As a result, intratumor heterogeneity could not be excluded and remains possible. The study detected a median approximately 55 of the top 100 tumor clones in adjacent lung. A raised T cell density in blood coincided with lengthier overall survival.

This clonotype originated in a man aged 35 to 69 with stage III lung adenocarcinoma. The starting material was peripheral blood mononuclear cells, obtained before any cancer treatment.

The CDR3 protein is CASSLDTSGPRGEQYF. In DNA, the CDR3 is TGTGCCAGCAGCTTAGATACTAGCGGGCCTAGGGGCGAGCAGTACTTC. The rearrangement uses TRBV7-2 and TRBJ2-7; the match to TRBD2 covers 9 bases. The CDR3 loop spans 16 amino acids. The ends lost 1 base at V and 6 bases at J; junction bases unmatched: 10. The V gene's germline CDR1 is SGHTA and CDR2 FQGNSA. Full variable domain (missing parts from reference TRBV7-2 and TRBJ2-7): GAGVSQSPSNKVTEKGKDVELRCDPISGHTALYWYRQSLGQGLEFLIYFQGNSAPDKSGLPSDRFSAERTGGSVSTLTIQRTQQEDSAVYLCASSLDTSGPRGEQYFGPGTRLTVT.